The sequence of this T cell receptor beta chain was determined in a study of a mutant IDH1 vaccine in newly diagnosed glioma. The overall study: Beforehand, treatment had been radiotherapy, temozolomide, or both; the majority received both. Study results and limitations: Induction of immune responses by the vaccine occurred in about 95% of patients.

On this clone: What it binds is not known.

Here immunoSEQ multiplex PCR was the method, and the copy in TCRdb shows in-frame clones only, minus some. The data contain roughly 54,000 clones, around 81% of them seen just once; the ten biggest clones take up around 3.4%. The J segment lost 1 base and the V segment lost 3 bases, leaving 6 bases of the junction unmatched. CDR3 length: 16 residues. The V gene's germline CDR1 is MNHEY and CDR2 SMNVEV (reference sequence). Documented time point: week 5, during vaccination. Every vaccination contained 300 ug of the mutant IDH1 20-mer peptide and was paired with topical imiquimod. The material sequenced was PBMCs, taken from a glioma patient whose treatment included an IDH1 peptide vaccine. The receptor was isolated from a man aged 25 to 40 with glioma. V usage is TRBV27 and J usage is TRBJ2-4; 7 bases align to TRBD1. CDR3 protein: CASSFRQGWAKNIQYF. Written as DNA, the CDR3 is TGTGCCAGCAGTTTCCGACAGGGCTGGGCCAAAAACATTCAGTACTTC.